This TCR beta chain was captured in a study of shared clonotypes between healthy human individuals. The CDR3 is 11 residues long. Germline CDR1 is KGHSH and CDR2 is LQKENI. V was clipped by 6 bases and J by 4 bases, with 6 bases between them. Template for every sorted-subset replicate PCR totaled about 0.2 ug DNA, some 30,000 T cell genomes. Sequencing used immunoSEQ multiplex PCR; TCRdb keeps in-frame clones, though not all of them. Found here are roughly 2.4 million clones, under 97% of them singletons; the top ten hold over 0.1%. Whole-study findings and limits: Depth was large, yet rarefaction showed that sorted-subset sequencing was incomplete.

Concerning this clone: Its antigen remains unidentified.

The sample taken for sequencing was naive CD4+ T cells sorted from blood. Indicated subset: CD45RA+ positively selected. The chain is built from TRBV18 and TRBJ1-2; D remains ambiguous. The origin of this receptor is a man younger than 30 in good health. CDR3 amino acids: CASSDAYGYTF. The CDR3, as DNA: TGTGCCAGCTCGGACGCCTATGGCTACACCTTC.